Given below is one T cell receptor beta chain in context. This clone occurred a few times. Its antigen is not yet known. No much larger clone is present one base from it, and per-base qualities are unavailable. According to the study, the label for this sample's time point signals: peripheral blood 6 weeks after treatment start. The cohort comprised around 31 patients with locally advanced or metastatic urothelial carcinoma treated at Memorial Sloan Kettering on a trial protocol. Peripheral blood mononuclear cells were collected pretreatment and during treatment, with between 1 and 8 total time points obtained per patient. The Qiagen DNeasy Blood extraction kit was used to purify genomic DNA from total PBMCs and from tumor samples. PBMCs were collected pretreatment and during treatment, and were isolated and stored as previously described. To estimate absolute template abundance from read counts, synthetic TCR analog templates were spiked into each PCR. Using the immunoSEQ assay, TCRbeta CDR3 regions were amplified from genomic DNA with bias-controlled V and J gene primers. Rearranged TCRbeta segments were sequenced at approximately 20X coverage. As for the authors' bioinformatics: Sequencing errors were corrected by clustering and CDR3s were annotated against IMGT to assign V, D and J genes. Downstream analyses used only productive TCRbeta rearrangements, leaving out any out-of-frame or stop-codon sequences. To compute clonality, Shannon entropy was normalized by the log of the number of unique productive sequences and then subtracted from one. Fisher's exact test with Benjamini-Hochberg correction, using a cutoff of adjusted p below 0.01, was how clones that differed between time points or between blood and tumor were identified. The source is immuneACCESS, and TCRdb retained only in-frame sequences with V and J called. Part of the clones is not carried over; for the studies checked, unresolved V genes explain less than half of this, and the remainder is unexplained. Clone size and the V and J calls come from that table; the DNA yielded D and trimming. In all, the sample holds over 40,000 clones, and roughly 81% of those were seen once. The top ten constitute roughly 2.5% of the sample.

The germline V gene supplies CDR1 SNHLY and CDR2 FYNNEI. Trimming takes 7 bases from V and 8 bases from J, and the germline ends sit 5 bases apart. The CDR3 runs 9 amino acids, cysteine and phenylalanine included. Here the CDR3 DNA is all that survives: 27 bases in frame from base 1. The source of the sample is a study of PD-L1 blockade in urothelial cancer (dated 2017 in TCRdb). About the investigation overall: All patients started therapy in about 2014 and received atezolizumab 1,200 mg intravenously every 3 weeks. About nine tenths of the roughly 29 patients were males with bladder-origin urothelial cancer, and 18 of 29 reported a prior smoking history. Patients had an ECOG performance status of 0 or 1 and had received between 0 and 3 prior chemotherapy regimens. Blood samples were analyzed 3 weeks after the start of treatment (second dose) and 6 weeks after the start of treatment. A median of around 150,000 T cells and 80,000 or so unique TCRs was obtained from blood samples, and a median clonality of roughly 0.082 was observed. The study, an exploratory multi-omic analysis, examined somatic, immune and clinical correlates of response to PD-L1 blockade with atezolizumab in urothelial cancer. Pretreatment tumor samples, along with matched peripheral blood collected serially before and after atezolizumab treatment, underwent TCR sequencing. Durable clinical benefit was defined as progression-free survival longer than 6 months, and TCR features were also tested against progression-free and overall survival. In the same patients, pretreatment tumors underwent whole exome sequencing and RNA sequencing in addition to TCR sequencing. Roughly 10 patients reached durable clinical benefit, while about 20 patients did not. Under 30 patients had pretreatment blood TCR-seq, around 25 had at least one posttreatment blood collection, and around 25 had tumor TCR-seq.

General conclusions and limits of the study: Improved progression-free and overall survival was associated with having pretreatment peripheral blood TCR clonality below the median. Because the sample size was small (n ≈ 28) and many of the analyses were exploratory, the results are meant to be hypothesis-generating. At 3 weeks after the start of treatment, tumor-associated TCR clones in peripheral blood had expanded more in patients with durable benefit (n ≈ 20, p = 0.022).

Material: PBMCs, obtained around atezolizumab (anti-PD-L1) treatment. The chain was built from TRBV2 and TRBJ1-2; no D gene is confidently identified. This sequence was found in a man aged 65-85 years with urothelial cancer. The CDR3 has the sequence CASMSGYTF. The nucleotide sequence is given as TGTGCCAGCATGAGCGGCTACACCTTC.